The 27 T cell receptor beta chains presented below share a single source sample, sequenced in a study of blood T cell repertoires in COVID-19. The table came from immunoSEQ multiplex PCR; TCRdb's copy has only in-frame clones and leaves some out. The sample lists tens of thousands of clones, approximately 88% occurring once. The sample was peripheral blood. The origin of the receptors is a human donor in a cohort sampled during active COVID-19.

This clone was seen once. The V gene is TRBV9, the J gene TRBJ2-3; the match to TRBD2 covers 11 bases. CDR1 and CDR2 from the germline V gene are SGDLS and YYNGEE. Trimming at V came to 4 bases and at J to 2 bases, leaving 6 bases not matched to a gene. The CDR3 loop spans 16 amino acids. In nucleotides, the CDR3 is TGTGCCAGCAGCCTTTATAGCGGGGGGGCCACAGATACGCAGTATTTT. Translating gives CASSLYSGGATDTQYF. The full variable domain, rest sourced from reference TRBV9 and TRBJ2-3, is DSGVTQTPKHLITATGQRVTLRCSPRSGDLSVYWYQQSLDQGLQFLIQYYNGEERAKGNILERFSAQQFPDLHSELNLSSLELGDSALYFCASSLYSGGATDTQYFGPGTRLTVL.

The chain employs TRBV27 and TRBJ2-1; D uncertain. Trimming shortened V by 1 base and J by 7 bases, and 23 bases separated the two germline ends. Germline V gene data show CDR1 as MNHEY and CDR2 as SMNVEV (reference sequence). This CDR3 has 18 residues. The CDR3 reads CASSLLSQLESLQNEQFF. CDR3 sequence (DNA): TGTGCCAGCAGTTTATTATCCCAACTGGAGTCCCTACAAAATGAGCAGTTCTTC.

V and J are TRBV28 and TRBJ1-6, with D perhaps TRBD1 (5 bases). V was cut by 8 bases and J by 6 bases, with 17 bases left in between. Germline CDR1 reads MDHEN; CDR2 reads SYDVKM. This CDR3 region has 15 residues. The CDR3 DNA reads TGTGCCAGCCGAACAGGATCTGGAGTTAATTCACCCCTCCACTTT. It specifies CASRTGSGVNSPLHF.

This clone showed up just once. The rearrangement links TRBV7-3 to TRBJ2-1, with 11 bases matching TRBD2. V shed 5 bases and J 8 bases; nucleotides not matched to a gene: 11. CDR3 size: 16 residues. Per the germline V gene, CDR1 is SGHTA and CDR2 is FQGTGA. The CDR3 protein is CASSLLGLAGGYEQFF. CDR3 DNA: TGTGCCAGCAGCCTCTTAGGACTAGCGGGTGGCTATGAGCAGTTCTTC.

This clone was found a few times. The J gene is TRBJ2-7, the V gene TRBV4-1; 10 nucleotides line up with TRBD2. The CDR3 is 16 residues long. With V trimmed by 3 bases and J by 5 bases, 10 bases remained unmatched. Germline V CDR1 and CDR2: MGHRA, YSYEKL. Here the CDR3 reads CASSQPTSGKGHEQYF. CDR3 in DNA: TGCGCCAGCAGCCAGCCTACTAGCGGGAAGGGGCACGAGCAGTACTTC.

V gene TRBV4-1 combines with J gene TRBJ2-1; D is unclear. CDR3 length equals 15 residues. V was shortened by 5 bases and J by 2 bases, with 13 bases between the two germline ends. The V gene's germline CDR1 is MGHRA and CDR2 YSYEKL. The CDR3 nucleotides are TGCGCCAGCAGCGGCGGTAGAGCCACCTACAATGAGCAGTTCTTC. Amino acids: CASSGGRATYNEQFF.

CDR3 sequence (DNA): TGTGCCAGCAGTGAACGCCCGACAGGGAATACCCGCCAGCAGTACTTC. Its protein product is CASSERPTGNTRQQYF. V gene TRBV25-1 combines with J gene TRBJ2-7; 7 nucleotides line up with TRBD1. Germline CDR1 MGHDK, CDR2 SYGVNS. The CDR3 contains 16 residues. V gave up 2 bases and J gave up 8 bases; unmatched junction bases: 15.

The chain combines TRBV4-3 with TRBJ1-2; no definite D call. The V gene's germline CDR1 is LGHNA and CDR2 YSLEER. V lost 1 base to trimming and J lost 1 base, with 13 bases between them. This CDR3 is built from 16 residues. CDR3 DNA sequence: TGCGCCAGCAGCCAAGTGTCGGGGAAGGGTAACTATGGCTACACCTTC. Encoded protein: CASSQVSGKGNYGYTF.

CDR3 sequence: CASSLRETGAFYGYTF. DNA of the CDR3: TGTGCCAGCAGCTTAAGGGAGACAGGGGCTTTCTATGGCTACACCTTC. The J gene is TRBJ1-2, the V gene TRBV7-8; 8 nucleotides align to TRBD1. The junction had 9 bases not matched to a gene; V was cut back by 2 bases and J by 4 bases. The CDR3 has 16 residues. Germline V gene data show CDR1 as SGHVS and CDR2 as FQNEAQ.

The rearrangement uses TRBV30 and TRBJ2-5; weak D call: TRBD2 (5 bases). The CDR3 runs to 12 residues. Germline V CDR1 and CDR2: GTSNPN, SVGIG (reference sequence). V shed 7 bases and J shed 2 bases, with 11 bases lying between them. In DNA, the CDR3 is TGTGCCTCCGGAGGTCAGCAAGAGACCCAGTACTTC. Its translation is CASGGQQETQYF.

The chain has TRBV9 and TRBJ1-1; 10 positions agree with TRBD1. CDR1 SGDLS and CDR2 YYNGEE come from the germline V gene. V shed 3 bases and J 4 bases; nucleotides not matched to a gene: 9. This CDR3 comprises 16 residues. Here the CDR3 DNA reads TGTGCCAGCAGCGCTTCAGTAGGACAGGGGGGCACTGAAGCTTTCTTT. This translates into CASSASVGQGGTEAFF. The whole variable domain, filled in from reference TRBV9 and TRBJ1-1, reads DSGVTQTPKHLITATGQRVTLRCSPRSGDLSVYWYQQSLDQGLQFLIQYYNGEERAKGNILERFSAQQFPDLHSELNLSSLELGDSALYFCASSASVGQGGTEAFFGQGTRLTVV.

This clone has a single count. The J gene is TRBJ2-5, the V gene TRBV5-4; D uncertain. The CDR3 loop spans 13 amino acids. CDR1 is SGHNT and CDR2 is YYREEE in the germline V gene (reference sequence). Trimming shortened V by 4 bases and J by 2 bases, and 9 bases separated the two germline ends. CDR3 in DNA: TGTGCCAGCAGCCCCGCGGTACAAGAGACCCAGTACTTC. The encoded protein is CASSPAVQETQYF.

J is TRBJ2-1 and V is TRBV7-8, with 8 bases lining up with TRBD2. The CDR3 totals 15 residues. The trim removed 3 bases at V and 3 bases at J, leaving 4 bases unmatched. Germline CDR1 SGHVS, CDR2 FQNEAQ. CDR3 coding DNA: TGTGCCAGCAGCTTGCAAGCGGGGGTCTACAATGAGCAGTTCTTC. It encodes CASSLQAGVYNEQFF.

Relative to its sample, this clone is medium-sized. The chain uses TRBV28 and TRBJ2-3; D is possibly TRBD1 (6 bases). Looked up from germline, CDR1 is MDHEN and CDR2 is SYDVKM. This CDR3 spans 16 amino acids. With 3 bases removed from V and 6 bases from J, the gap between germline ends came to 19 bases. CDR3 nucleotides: TGTGCCAGCAGTTTCGCGGACAGCCAGGAATGGGATACGCAGTATTTT. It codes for CASSFADSQEWDTQYF.

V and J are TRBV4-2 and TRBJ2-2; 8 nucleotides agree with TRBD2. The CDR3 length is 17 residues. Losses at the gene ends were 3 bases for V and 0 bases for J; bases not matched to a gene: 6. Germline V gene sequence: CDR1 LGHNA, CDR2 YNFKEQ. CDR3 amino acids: CASSQTNSGANTGELFF. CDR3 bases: TGTGCCAGCAGCCAGACCAATAGCGGGGCGAACACCGGGGAGCTGTTTTTT.

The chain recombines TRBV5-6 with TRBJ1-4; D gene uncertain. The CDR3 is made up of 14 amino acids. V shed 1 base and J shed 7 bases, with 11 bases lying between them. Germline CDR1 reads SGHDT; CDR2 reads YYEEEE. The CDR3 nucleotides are TGTGCCAGCAGCTTGTATAGGGAGTTTGAAAAACTGTTTTTT. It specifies CASSLYREFEKLFF.

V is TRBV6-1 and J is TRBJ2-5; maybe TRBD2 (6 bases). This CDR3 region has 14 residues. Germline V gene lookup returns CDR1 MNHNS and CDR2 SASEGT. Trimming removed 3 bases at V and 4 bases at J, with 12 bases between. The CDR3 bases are TGTGCCAGCAGTGATGGACGGGGAGGAGAGACCCAGTACTTC. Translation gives CASSDGRGGETQYF.

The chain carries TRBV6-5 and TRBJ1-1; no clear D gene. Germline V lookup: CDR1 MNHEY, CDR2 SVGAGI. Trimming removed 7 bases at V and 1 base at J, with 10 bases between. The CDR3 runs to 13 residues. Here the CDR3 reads CASKLGGNTEAFF. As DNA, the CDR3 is TGTGCCAGCAAACTAGGAGGGAACACTGAAGCTTTCTTT.

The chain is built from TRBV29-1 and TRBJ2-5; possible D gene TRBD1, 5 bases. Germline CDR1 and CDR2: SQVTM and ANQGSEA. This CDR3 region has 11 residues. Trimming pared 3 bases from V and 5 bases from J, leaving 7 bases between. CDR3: CSVDRAETQYF. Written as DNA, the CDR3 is TGCAGCGTTGACAGGGCCGAGACCCAGTACTTC.

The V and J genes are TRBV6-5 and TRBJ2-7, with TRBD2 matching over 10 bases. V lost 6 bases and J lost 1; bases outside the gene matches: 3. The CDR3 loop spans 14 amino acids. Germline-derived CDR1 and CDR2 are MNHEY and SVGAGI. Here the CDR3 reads CASRRTSGSYEQYF. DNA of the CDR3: TGTGCCAGCAGGCGGACTAGCGGTTCCTACGAGCAGTACTTC.

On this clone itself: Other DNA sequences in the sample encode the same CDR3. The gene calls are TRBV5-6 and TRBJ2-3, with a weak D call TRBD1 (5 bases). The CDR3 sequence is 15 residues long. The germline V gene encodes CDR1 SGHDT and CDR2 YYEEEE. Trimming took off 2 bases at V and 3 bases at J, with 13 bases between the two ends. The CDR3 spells CASSFVLQGTDTQYF. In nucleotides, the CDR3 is TGTGCCAGCAGCTTTGTTCTTCAGGGTACAGATACGCAGTATTTT.

CDR3 sequence reads: CASSVGGRGDTQYF. CDR3 bases: TGTGCCAGCTCTGTGGGCGGGAGGGGAGATACGCAGTATTTT. This chain links TRBV25-1 with TRBJ2-3; 9 bases fit TRBD2. The CDR3 runs to 14 residues. The ends lost 8 bases at V and 5 bases at J; junction bases unmatched: 8. The germline V gene encodes CDR1 MGHDK and CDR2 SYGVNS.

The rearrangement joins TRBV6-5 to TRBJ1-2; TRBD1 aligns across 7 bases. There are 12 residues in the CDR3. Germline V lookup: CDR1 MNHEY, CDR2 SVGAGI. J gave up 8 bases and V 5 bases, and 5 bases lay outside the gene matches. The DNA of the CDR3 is TGTGCCAGCAGTCCGACAGGGCTCGGCTACACCTTC. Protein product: CASSPTGLGYTF.

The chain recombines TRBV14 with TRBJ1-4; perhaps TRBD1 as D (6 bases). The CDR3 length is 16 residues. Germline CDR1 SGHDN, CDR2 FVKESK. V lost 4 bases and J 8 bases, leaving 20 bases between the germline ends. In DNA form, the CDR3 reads TGTGCCAGCAGCCGCTATCAGCGGGGGGCTCACGAAAAACTGTTTTTT. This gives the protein CASSRYQRGAHEKLFF. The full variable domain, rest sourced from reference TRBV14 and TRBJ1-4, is EAGVTQFPSHSVIEKGQTVTLRCDPISGHDNLYWYRRVMGKEIKFLLHFVKESKQDESGMPNNRFLAERTGGTYSTLKVQPAELEDSGVYFCASSRYQRGAHEKLFFGSGTQLSVL.

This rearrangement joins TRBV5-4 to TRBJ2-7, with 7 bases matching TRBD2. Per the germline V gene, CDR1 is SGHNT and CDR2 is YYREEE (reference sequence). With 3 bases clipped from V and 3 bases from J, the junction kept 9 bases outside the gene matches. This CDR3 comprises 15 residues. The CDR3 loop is CASSSTGEGDYEQYF. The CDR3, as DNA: TGTGCCAGCAGCTCCACCGGGGAGGGCGACTACGAGCAGTACTTC.

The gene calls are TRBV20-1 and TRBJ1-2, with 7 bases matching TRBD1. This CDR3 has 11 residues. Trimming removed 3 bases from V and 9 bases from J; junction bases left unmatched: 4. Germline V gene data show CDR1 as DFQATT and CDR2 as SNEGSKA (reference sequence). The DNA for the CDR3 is TGCAGTGCTAGGAGGGGGCTTAGCTACACCTTC. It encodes CSARRGLSYTF.

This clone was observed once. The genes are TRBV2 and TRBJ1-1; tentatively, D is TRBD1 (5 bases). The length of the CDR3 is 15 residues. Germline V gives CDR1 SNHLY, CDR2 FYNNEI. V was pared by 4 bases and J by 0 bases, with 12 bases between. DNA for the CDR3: TGTGCCAGCAGTGCGCAGGGAAGCATGAACACTGAAGCTTTCTTT. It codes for CASSAQGSMNTEAFF.